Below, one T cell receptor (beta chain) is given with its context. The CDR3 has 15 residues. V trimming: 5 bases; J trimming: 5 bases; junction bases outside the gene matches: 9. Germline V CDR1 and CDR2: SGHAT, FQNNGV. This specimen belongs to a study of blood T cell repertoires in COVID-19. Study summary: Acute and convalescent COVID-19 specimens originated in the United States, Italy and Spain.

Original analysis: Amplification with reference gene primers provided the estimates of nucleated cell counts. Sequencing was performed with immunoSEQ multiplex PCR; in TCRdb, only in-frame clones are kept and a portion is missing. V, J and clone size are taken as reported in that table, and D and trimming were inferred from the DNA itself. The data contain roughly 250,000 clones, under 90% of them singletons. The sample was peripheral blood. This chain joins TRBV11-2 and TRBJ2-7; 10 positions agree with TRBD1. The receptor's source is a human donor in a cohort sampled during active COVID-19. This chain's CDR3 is CASSAGTGVRNEQYF. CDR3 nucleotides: TGTGCCAGCAGCGCCGGGACAGGGGTTAGAAACGAGCAGTACTTC. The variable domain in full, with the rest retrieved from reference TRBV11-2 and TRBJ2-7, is EAGVAQSPRYKIIEKRQSVAFWCNPISGHATLYWYQQILGQGPKLLIQFQNNGVVDDSQLPKDRFSAERLKGVDSTLKIQPAKLEDSAVYLCASSAGTGVRNEQYFGPGTRLTVT.